The clone carrying this TCR beta chain was observed a few times. Its antigen is unknown. From RNA, the CDR3 regions of TCR beta chains were amplified and sequenced. First-round RT-PCR employed HTBI primers, with a second-round multiplex PCR after it. Via MiXCR, TCRdb re-called the multiplex PCR reads, giving one row per CDR3 protein. The sample yields about 500,000 distinct CDR3 sequences, roughly 39% seen once. Pregnant or lactating patients and those with other autoimmune diseases or uncontrolled infections were excluded. The data derive from a study of Graves' ophthalmopathy and Graves' hyperthyroidism. About the study: Hyperthyroidism counted as stable given no ophthalmopathy within 18 months of follow-up. General study results and limits: Ophthalmopathy cases were distinguished from stable hyperthyroidism by a 13-signature model, reaching around 90% sensitivity and about 80% specificity.

This TCR derives from an adult man with Graves' hyperthyroidism. Sequencing input: peripheral blood or thyroid tissue (not recorded which).

The DNA of the CDR3 is TGTGCCAGCAGGACCGGGACAGGAACCTACGAGCAGTACTTC. As protein: CASRTGTGTYEQYF. This sequence joins TRBV2 and TRBJ2-7; 8 bases are shared with TRBD1. The V gene end was trimmed by 6 bases and the J gene end by 2 bases; junction bases not matched to a gene: 6. The length of the CDR3 is 14 residues. Looked up from germline, CDR1 is SNHLY and CDR2 is FYNNEI.